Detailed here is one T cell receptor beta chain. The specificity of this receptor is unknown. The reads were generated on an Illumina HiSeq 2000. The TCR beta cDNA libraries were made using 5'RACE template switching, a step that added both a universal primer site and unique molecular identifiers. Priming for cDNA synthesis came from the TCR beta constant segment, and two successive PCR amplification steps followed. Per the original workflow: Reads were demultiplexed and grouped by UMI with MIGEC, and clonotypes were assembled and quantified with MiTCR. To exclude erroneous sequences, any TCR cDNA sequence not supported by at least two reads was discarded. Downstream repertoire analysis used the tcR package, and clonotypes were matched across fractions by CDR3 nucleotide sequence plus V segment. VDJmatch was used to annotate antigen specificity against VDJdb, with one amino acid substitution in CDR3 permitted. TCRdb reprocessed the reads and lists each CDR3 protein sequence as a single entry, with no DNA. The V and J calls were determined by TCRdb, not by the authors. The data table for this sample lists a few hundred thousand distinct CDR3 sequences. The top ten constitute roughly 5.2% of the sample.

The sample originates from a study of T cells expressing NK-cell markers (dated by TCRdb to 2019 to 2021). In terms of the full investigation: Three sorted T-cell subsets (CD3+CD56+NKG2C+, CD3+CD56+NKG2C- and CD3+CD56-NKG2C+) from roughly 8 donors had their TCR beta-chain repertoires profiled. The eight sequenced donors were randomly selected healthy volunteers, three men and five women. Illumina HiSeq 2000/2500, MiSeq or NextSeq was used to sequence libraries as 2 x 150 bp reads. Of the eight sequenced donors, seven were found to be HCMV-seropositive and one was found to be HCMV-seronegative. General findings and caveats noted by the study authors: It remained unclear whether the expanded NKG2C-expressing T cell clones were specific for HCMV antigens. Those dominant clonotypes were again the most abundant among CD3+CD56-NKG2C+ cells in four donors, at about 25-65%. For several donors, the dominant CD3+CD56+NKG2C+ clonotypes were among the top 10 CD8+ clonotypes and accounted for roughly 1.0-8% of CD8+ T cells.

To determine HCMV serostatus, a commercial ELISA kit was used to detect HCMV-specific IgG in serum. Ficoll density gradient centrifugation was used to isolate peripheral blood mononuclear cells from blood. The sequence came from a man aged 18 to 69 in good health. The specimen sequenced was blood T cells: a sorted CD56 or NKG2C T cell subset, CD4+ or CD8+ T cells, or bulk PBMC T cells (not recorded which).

The CDR3 region has the sequence CSAMKGRGEQYF. The chain is made from TRBV29-1 and TRBJ2-7; TCRdb's D gene call, TRBD1, goes unchecked for lack of DNA. CDR1 and CDR2 are read off the germline V gene as SQVTM and ANQGSEA. Its CDR3 holds 12 amino acids, cysteine through phenylalanine. DNA is not recorded here.